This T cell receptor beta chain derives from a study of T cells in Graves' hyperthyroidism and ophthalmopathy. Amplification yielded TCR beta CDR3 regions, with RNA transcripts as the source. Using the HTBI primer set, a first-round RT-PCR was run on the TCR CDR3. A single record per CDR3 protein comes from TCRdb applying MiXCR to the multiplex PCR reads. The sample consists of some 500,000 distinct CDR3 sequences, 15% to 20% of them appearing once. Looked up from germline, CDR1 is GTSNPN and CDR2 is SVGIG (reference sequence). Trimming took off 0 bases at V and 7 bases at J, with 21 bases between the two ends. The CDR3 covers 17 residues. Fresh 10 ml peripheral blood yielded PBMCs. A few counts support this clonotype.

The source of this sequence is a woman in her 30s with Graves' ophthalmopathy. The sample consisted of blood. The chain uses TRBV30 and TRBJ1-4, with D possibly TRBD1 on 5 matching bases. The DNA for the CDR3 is TGTGCCTGGAGTGTAGTGCTGGTCGGGGCGGGGCGTGAAAAACTGTTTTTT. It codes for CAWSVVLVGAGREKLFF.